The clone carrying this T cell receptor beta chain has just a few counts. Antigen specificity is unknown. This sample is part of a study of cytomegalovirus exposure and HLA in healthy donors. Study-level points and caveats: Using the classifier, cytomegalovirus status was reportedly diagnosed with high specificity and sensitivity.

Both 60 Vbeta primers and 13 Jbeta primers went into the PCR. Measured with immunoSEQ multiplex PCR; TCRdb has only the in-frame clones, and not every one. Of 100,000 to 150,000 clones in the sample, more than 70% were seen once. CDR3 size: 15 residues. V was clipped by 2 bases and J by 2 bases; unmatched bases: 2. From germline, CDR1 is LGHNA and CDR2 YSLEER. This chain links TRBV4-3 with TRBJ1-4, with 7 bases aligning to TRBD1. This TCR derives from a man aged 25-45 years in good health and CMV-seronegative. The sequenced sample consisted of PBMCs. CDR3 sequence (DNA): TGCGCCAGCAGCCAATACAGGGGCACTAATGAAAAACTGTTTTTT. As protein: CASSQYRGTNEKLFF.